This T cell receptor beta chain came from a study of blood T cell repertoires in COVID-19. Study background: Researchers got acute and convalescent COVID-19 samples from the United States, Italy and Spain. Nucleic acid was either cDNA or gDNA, and it came from T cells, B-cell-depleted T cells, or PBMCs.

How the authors handled the data: Counts of nucleated cells, estimated from reference gene primer amplification, were obtained. Some clones are missing from TCRdb's copy, which holds only in-frame ones; the method was immunoSEQ multiplex PCR. V and J calls and clone size are copied from that table; D and trimming were computed from the DNA. Of 120,000 to 150,000 clones in the sample, around 76% are singletons; the top ten hold about 12%. Germline V gives CDR1 SGHVS, CDR2 FQNEAQ. Between the trimmed V and J ends, which lost 0 bases and 3 bases, there was a span of 14 bases. CDR3 length: 16 residues. This receptor was obtained from a man older than 75 with acute or convalescent COVID-19. The chain combines TRBV7-8 with TRBJ1-2; D perhaps matches TRBD1 (6 bases). The sequenced material came from peripheral blood. In DNA, the CDR3 is TGTGCCAGCAGCTTAGCCTCCGGACAGTCAGACTATGGCTACACCTTC. As protein: CASSLASGQSDYGYTF.